The 15 T cell receptor beta chains in this list originate from one sample, sequenced in a study of beta chain features in type 1 diabetes listed by TCRdb under 2018. The method behind the library was the immunoSEQ multiplex PCR assay. The High Capacity cDNA Reverse Transcription Kit was used to reverse transcribe all of the isolated RNA, meaning that expressed TCRB transcripts were what got sequenced. TCRdb took over this immuneACCESS table, retaining in-frame rearrangements with V and J assigned. Such tables are incomplete; in checked studies, under half of the missing clones stem from an unresolved V gene, and the remainder is unexplained. The table for this sample lists hundreds of thousands of clones; about 16% of them were counted only once. The top ten clones comprise approximately 0.087% of the sample. Sequencing was performed on naive CD4+ T cells from blood. The label giving this sample's cell subset or site can be read as: true naive CD4+ T cells. The receptors shown here come from a man younger than 35 in good health.

The chain carries TRBV11-2 and TRBJ2-5, with D perhaps matching TRBD2 (6 bases). Germline V gene sequence: CDR1 SGHAT, CDR2 FQNNGV. The CDR3 has 15 residues. Deletions cut 5 bases from V and 2 bases from J, with 15 bases between. The CDR3 bases are TGTGCCAGCAGCCCCCCAGCCGGGGGTCAAGAGACCCAGTACTTC. Encoded protein: CASSPPAGGQETQYF.

As concerns this clone: Other DNA variants within this sample encode the same CDR3. The chain carries TRBV20-1 and TRBJ1-4; D is unclear. Germline V gene sequence: CDR1 DFQATT, CDR2 SNEGSKA (reference sequence). The CDR3 runs to 10 residues. V was shortened by 2 bases and J by 8 bases, with 3 bases between the two germline ends. DNA of the CDR3: TGCAGTGCTAGACTAGAAAAACTGTTTTTT. It translates to CSARLEKLFF.

V and J are TRBV29-1 and TRBJ2-3; D is uncertain. CDR1 and CDR2 from the germline V gene are SQVTM and ANQGSEA. This CDR3 has 12 residues. The V gene lost 2 bases and the J gene lost 0 bases, with 3 bases spanning the gap. DNA for the CDR3: TGCAGCGTTGAAAGAAGCACAGATACGCAGTATTTT. It translates to CSVERSTDTQYF.

This clone occurred a few times. The chain combines TRBV4-2 with TRBJ1-5; 8 nucleotides match TRBD1. Germline V CDR1 and CDR2: LGHNA, YNFKEQ. The CDR3 is made up of 14 amino acids. After removal of 6 bases from V and 1 base from J, the junction contained 2 bases not matched to a gene. Written as DNA, the CDR3 is TGTGCCAGCAGACGACAGGGGAGCAATCAGCCCCAGCATTTT. It codes for CASRRQGSNQPQHF.

The chain uses TRBV7-8 and TRBJ1-5; D unclear. Germline loops: CDR1 SGHVS, CDR2 FQNEAQ. There are 13 residues in the CDR3. The V gene lost 8 bases and the J gene lost 0 bases, with 8 bases spanning the gap. The chain's CDR3 is CASRRYSNQPQHF. The DNA of the CDR3 is TGTGCCAGCCGAAGGTATAGCAATCAGCCCCAGCATTTT.

This clone was seen more than once but under ten times. The chain uses TRBV28 and TRBJ1-2; TRBD1 matches at 10 bases. The CDR3 spans 14 residues. The ends lost 6 bases at V and 5 bases at J; junction bases unmatched: 6. Germline V gives CDR1 MDHEN, CDR2 SYDVKM. The CDR3 region has the DNA TGTGCCAGCAGCAAGACAGGGGGCGCGTATGGCTACACCTTC. Its translation is CASSKTGGAYGYTF.

This clone has just a few counts. J is TRBJ1-2 and V is TRBV29-1; D unresolved. V was trimmed by 3 bases and J by 2 bases, leaving 10 bases between them. The CDR3 totals 13 residues. Germline values: CDR1 SQVTM, CDR2 ANQGSEA. CDR3 nucleotide sequence: TGCAGCGTTGAGAGGACTTTGAACTATGGCTACACCTTC. Encoded protein: CSVERTLNYGYTF.

This clone was seen a handful of times. Other nucleotide sequences in the sample specify the same CDR3. The CDR3 DNA is TGTGCCAGCAGCTTAGTGGGGCGCGGCACCGGGGAGCTGTTTTTT. It encodes CASSLVGRGTGELFF. V usage is TRBV7-9 and J usage is TRBJ2-2; a possible D gene is TRBD1 (5 bases). Germline assignment: CDR1 SEHNR and CDR2 FQNEAQ (reference sequence). Trimming cost V 1 base and J 4 bases, with 10 bases left between them. The CDR3 length is 15 residues.

The CDR3, as DNA: TGTGCCTCCTCCGGGACTAGCGAAACCTACGAGCAGTACTTC. This translates into CASSGTSETYEQYF. The chain carries TRBV30 and TRBJ2-7; 10 bases agree with TRBD2. CDR3 size: 14 residues. The V segment lost 7 bases and the J segment 2 bases; nucleotides outside the gene matches: 8. Germline lookup yields CDR1 GTSNPN and CDR2 SVGIG (reference sequence).

Only a few counts were recorded for this clone. The rearrangement uses TRBV11-2 and TRBJ2-5, with TRBD1 matching 7 bases. CDR1 and CDR2 (germline): SGHAT, FQNNGV. Germline trimming cut 2 bases from V and 2 bases from J; bases unmatched to any gene: 2. CDR3 length: 14 amino acids. The CDR3 DNA sequence: TGTGCCAGCAGCTTACGGGACAGTCAAGAGACCCAGTACTTC. This gives the protein CASSLRDSQETQYF.

There are a few counts of this clone. The CDR3 sequence is CATKTGLLTGELFF. CDR3 nucleotides: TGTGCCACCAAGACGGGACTTCTGACCGGGGAGCTGTTTTTT. The rearrangement joins TRBV19 to TRBJ2-2, with D maybe TRBD2 (6 bases). Germline assignment: CDR1 LNHDA and CDR2 SQIVND (reference sequence). Trimming pared 10 bases from V and 5 bases from J, leaving 17 bases between. The CDR3 has 14 amino acids.

V and J are TRBV7-2 and TRBJ2-1, with a possible D match to TRBD2 (6 bases). In germline, CDR1 is SGHTA, CDR2 FQGNSA. V lost 6 bases to trimming and J lost 6 bases, with 15 bases between them. The CDR3 loop spans 14 amino acids. The CDR3 nucleotides are TGTGCCAGCAGGGGCGGGGCGGGACTCAATGAGCAGTTCTTC. Translating gives CASRGGAGLNEQFF.

The table lists this clone with a few counts. Other DNA sequences from this sample encode an identical CDR3 as well. V and J are TRBV9 and TRBJ2-5; D unresolved. Germline V gene data show CDR1 as SGDLS and CDR2 as YYNGEE. The ends were cut back, 0 bases at V and 2 bases at J, with 5 bases in the middle. The CDR3 is 13 amino acids. The chain's CDR3 is CASSVGQQETQYF. The DNA of the CDR3 is TGTGCCAGCAGCGTAGGGCAACAAGAGACCCAGTACTTC.

V is TRBV10-2 and J is TRBJ1-5; 8 bases are a match to TRBD1. The CDR3 has 14 amino acids. V dropped 3 bases and J dropped 6; count of bases not matched to a gene: 4. Germline V gives CDR1 WSHSY, CDR2 SAAADI. CDR3: CASSDRGHGQPQHF. For the CDR3, the DNA is TGCGCCAGCAGTGACAGGGGGCATGGTCAGCCCCAGCATTTT.

The chain combines TRBV7-9 with TRBJ1-2; D gene unclear. Germline V gene sequence: CDR1 SEHNR, CDR2 FQNEAQ (reference sequence). This CDR3 has 13 amino acids. Trimming pared 1 base from V and 4 bases from J, leaving 7 bases between. This CDR3 reads CASSLDGTYGYTF. In DNA, the CDR3 is TGTGCCAGCAGCTTAGACGGTACCTATGGCTACACCTTC.